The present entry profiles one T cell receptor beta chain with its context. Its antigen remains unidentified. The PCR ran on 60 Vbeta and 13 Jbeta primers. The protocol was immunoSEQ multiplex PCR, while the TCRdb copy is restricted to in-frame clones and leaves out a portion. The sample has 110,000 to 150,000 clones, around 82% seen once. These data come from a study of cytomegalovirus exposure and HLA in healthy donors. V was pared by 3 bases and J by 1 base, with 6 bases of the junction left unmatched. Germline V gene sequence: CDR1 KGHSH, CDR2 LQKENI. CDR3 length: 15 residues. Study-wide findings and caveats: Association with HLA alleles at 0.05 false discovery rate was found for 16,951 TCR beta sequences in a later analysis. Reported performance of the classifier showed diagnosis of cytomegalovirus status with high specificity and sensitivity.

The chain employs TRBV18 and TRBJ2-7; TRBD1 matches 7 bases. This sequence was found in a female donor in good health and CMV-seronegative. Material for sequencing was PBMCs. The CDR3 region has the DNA TGTGCCAGCTCACCTGAGACAGGGATTTCCTACGAGCAGTACTTC. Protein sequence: CASSPETGISYEQYF. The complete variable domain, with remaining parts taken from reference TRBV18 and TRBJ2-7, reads NAGVMQNPRHLVRRRGQEARLRCSPMKGHSHVYWYRQLPEEGLKFMVYLQKENIIDESGMPKERFSAEFPKEGPSILRIQQVVRGDSAAYFCASSPETGISYEQYFGPGTRLTVT.